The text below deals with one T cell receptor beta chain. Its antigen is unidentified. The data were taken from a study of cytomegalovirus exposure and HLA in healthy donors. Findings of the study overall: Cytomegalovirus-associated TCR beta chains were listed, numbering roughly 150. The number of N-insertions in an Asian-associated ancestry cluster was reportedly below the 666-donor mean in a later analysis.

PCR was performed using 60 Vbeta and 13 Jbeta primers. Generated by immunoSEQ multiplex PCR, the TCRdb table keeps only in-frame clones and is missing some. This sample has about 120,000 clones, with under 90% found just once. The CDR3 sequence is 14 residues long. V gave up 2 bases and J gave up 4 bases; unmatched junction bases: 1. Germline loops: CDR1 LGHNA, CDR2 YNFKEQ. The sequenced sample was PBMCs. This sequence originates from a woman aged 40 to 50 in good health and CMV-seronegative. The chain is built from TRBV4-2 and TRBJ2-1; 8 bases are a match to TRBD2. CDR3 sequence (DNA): TGTGCCAGCAGCCAACCTAGCGGGTACAATGAGCAGTTCTTC. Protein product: CASSQPSGYNEQFF.